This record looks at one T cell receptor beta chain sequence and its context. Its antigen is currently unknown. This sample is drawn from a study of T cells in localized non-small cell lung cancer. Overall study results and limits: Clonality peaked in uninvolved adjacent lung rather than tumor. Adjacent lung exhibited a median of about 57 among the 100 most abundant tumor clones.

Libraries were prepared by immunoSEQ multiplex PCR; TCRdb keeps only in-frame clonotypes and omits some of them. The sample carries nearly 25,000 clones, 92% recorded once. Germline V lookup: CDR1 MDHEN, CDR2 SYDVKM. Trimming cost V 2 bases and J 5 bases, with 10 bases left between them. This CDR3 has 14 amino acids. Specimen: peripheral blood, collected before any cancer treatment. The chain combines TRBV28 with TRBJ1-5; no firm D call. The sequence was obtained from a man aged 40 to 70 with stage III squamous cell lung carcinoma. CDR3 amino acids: CASSLTTGYQPQHF. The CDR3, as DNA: TGTGCCAGCAGTTTAACCACTGGGTATCAGCCCCAGCATTTT. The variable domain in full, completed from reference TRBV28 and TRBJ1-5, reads DVKVTQSSRYLVKRTGEKVFLECVQDMDHENMFWYRQDPGLGLRLIYFSYDVKMKEKGDIPEGYSVSREKKERFSLILESASTNQTSMYLCASSLTTGYQPQHFGDGTRLSIL.